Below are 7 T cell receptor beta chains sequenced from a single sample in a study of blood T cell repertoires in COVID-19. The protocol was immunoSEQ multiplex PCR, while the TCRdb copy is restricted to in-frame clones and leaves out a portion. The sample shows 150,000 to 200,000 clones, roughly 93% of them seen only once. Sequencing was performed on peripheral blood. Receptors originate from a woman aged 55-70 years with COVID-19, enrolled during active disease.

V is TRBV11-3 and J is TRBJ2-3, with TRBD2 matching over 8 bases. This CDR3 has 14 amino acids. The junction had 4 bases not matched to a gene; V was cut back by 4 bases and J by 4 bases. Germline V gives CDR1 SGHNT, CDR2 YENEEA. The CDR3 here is CASSYRGGADTQYF. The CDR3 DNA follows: TGTGCCAGCAGCTATCGGGGGGGAGCAGATACGCAGTATTTT.

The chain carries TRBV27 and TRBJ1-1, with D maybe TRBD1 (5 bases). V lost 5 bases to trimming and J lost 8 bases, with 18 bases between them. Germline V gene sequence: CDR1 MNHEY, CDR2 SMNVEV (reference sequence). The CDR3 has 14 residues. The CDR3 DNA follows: TGTGCCAGCAGTCCGACCAACCGGGACTGGGAAGCTTTCTTT. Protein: CASSPTNRDWEAFF.

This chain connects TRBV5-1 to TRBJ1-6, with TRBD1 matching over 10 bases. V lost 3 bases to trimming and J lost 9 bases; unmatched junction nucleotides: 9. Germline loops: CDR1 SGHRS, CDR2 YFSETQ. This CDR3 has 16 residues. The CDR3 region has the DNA TGCGCCAGCAGCTATGGCGGGGGACAGGGGACTTCACCCCTCCACTTT. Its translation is CASSYGGGQGTSPLHF.

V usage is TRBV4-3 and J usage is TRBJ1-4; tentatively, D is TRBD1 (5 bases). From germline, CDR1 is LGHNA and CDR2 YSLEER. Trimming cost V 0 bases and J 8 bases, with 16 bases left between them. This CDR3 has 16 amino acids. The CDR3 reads CASSQDPSGREEKLFF. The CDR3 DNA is TGCGCCAGCAGCCAAGATCCGTCAGGGCGGGAGGAAAAACTGTTTTTT.

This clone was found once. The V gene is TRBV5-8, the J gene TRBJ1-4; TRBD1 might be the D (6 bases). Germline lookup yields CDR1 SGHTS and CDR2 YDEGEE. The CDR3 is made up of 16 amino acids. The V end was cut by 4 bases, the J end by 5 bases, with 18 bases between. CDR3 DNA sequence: TGTGCCAGCAGCGCATTGTGGGCCAGGGGAAATGAAAAACTGTTTTTT. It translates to CASSALWARGNEKLFF.

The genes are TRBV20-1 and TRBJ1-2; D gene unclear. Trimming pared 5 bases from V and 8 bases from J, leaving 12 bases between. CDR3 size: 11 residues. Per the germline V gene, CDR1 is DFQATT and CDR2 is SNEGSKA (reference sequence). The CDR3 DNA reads TGCAGTGCTTTCACACCCGGGGGCTACACCTTC. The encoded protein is CSAFTPGGYTF.

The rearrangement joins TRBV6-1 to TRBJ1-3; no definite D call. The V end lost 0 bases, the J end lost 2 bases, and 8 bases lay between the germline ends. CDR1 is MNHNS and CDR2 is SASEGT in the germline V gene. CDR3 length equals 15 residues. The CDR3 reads CASSEARLPGNTIYF. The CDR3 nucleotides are TGTGCCAGCAGTGAAGCGAGACTCCCTGGAAACACCATATATTTT.